One and the same sample provided the 7 T cell receptor beta chains below, sequenced in a study of T cell responses to AZD1222 COVID-19 vaccine. Here immunoSEQ multiplex PCR was the method, and the copy in TCRdb shows in-frame clones only, minus some. The table records 80,000 to 95,000 clones, about 88% of them present only once. The sample consisted of peripheral blood, taken 28 days after the second AZD1222 dose. The receptors were sampled from an adult who received the AZD1222 COVID-19 vaccine.

The genes are TRBV7-3 and TRBJ1-2, with TRBD1 matching 8 bases. This CDR3 spans 13 amino acids. In germline, CDR1 is SGHTA, CDR2 FQGTGA. The V gene end was trimmed by 5 bases and the J gene end by 8 bases; junction bases not matched to a gene: 7. The CDR3 DNA reads TGTGCCAGCAGCCCTGGACAGGGAGGAGGCTACACCTTC. Translating it yields CASSPGQGGGYTF.

V gene TRBV6-1 combines with J gene TRBJ1-4; 7 bases match TRBD1. V lost 1 base and J lost 6; bases outside the gene matches: 8. The CDR3 covers 16 residues. Per germline, CDR1 MNHNS and CDR2 SASEGT. The DNA of the CDR3 is TGTGCCAGCAGTGAAGGGACAGGTAGTGGAGATGAAAAACTGTTTTTT. It is translated as CASSEGTGSGDEKLFF.

This chain connects TRBV6-5 to TRBJ2-1, with 7 nucleotides matching TRBD2. Trimming cost V 2 bases and J 7 bases; bases outside gene matches: 8. Germline V gene lookup returns CDR1 MNHEY and CDR2 SVGAGI. This CDR3 has 15 residues. The CDR3 nucleotides are TGTGCCAGCAGTTACGAGCGCGGGAGTAGGAATGAGCAGTTCTTC. Residues: CASSYERGSRNEQFF.

This sequence joins TRBV5-1 and TRBJ1-2; D remains unclear. This CDR3 region has 12 residues. V lost 1 base, J lost 8 bases, and 9 bases lay in between. Germline lookup yields CDR1 SGHRS and CDR2 YFSETQ. This CDR3 reads CASSLSTRGYTF. The CDR3 DNA is TGCGCCAGCAGCTTGAGCACTCGGGGCTACACCTTC.

This sequence joins TRBV5-4 and TRBJ1-1, with a possible D match to TRBD1 (5 bases). The ends were cut back, 3 bases at V and 0 bases at J, with 15 bases in the middle. This CDR3 spans 16 amino acids. Germline values: CDR1 SGHNT, CDR2 YYREEE (reference sequence). The CDR3 is CASSSGVGVLNTEAFF. In DNA form, the CDR3 reads TGTGCCAGCAGCTCGGGTGTGGGGGTCTTGAACACTGAAGCTTTCTTT. The whole variable domain, remainder taken from reference TRBV5-4 and TRBJ1-1, is ETGVTQSPTHLIKTRGQQVTLRCSSQSGHNTVSWYQQALGQGPQFIFQYYREEENGRGNFPPRFSGLQFPNYSSELNVNALELDDSALYLCASSSGVGVLNTEAFFGQGTRLTVV.

The chain carries TRBV7-2 and TRBJ2-7; the D is unclear. The CDR3 sequence is 19 residues long. Germline values: CDR1 SGHTA, CDR2 FQGNSA. Trimming cost V 3 bases and J 3 bases, with 27 bases left between them. CDR3 in DNA: TGTGCCAGCAGCTTCGAAAATTCTACGTGGATCGCTACTAACTACGAGCAGTACTTC. Its translation is CASSFENSTWIATNYEQYF.

This rearrangement joins TRBV27 to TRBJ1-2; D perhaps matches TRBD1 (5 bases). Germline values: CDR1 MNHEY, CDR2 SMNVEV (reference sequence). V was clipped by 6 bases and J by 6 bases, with 23 bases between them. CDR3 size: 16 residues. The CDR3 DNA reads TGTGCCAGCAGCCCAGGCCTCGGGGGTACCTCTAATGGCTACACCTTC. It encodes CASSPGLGGTSNGYTF.